This T cell receptor (beta chain) was obtained from a study of blood T cell repertoires in COVID-19. TCRdb keeps only in-frame clones here, not all; method: immunoSEQ multiplex PCR. The sample yields roughly 120,000 clones, around 68% seen once. Germline assignment: CDR1 MNHNS and CDR2 SASEGT. The CDR3 is 15 residues long. J gave up 5 bases and V 1 base, and 4 bases lay outside the gene matches. V is TRBV6-1 and J is TRBJ2-5; 10 bases are a match to TRBD2. The clonotype was recovered from a woman aged 55-70 years with acute or convalescent COVID-19. The sequenced sample consisted of peripheral blood. The CDR3 DNA reads as TGTGCCAGCAGTGAAGAACCAGCGGGGGGGGAGACCCAGTACTTC. It encodes CASSEEPAGGETQYF.